The next 8 T cell receptor beta chains were all read from a single sample in a study of blood T cell repertoires in COVID-19. The method was immunoSEQ multiplex PCR; TCRdb's version includes in-frame clones alone and lacks a portion of them. The sample lists around 100,000 clones; more than 80% were seen once. Specimen: peripheral blood. The origin of the receptors is a woman aged 60 to 75 with acute or convalescent COVID-19.

The rearrangement joins TRBV19 to TRBJ1-2; 7 positions agree with TRBD1. The CDR3 contains 14 residues. The junction had 7 bases not matched to a gene; V was cut back by 5 bases and J by 4 bases. Per germline, CDR1 LNHDA and CDR2 SQIVND (reference sequence). CDR3 sequence (DNA): TGTGCCAGTAGTTCAGGAGGGGGCTTCTATGGCTACACCTTC. It codes for CASSSGGGFYGYTF.

The rearrangement joins TRBV11-2 to TRBJ2-1; 9 bases fit TRBD2. CDR3 length: 15 amino acids. Unmatched junction bases numbered 6, after V lost 0 bases and J lost 9 bases. Germline CDR1 and CDR2: SGHAT and FQNNGV. The DNA for the CDR3 is TGTGCCAGCAGCTTAGACCCCTTTAGCGGGAGTGAGCAGTTCTTC. As protein: CASSLDPFSGSEQFF.

This chain uses TRBV11-3 with TRBJ1-1, with 9 bases matching TRBD1. CDR1 and CDR2 from the germline V gene are SGHNT and YENEEA. The V and J ends lost 6 bases and 7 bases, in that order; junction bases with no gene match: 9. This CDR3 region has 14 residues. The CDR3 is CASSWSDRGSEAFF. The CDR3 nucleotides are TGTGCCAGCAGTTGGTCGGACAGGGGTAGTGAAGCTTTCTTT.

V gene TRBV9 combines with J gene TRBJ2-5; 7 nucleotides align to TRBD1. Germline V gene data show CDR1 as SGDLS and CDR2 as YYNGEE. The J segment lost 5 bases and the V segment lost 4 bases, leaving 8 bases of the junction unmatched. The CDR3 sequence is 14 residues long. DNA of the CDR3: TGTGCCAGCAGCCCGGGGACAGTTCGGGAGACCCAGTACTTC. Protein sequence: CASSPGTVRETQYF.

V and J are TRBV18 and TRBJ2-3, with 11 bases fitting TRBD2. CDR1 and CDR2 (germline): KGHSH, LQKENI. This CDR3 comprises 18 residues. V shed 0 bases and J 2 bases; nucleotides not matched to a gene: 7. CDR3 DNA: TGTGCCAGCTCACCACCTATAACTAGCGGGAGCTACACAGATACGCAGTATTTT. Translated, it gives CASSPPITSGSYTDTQYF.

About this clone: This same CDR3 is encoded by further DNA sequences in the sample. This chain links TRBV5-1 with TRBJ2-1, with 14 bases matching TRBD2. This CDR3 is built from 16 residues. Germline V CDR1 and CDR2: SGHRS, YFSETQ. V shed 0 bases and J 7 bases; nucleotides not matched to a gene: 3. The CDR3: CASSLGLAGGGNEQFF. The DNA for the CDR3 is TGCGCCAGCAGCTTGGGACTAGCGGGAGGGGGTAATGAGCAGTTCTTC.

V usage is TRBV30 and J usage is TRBJ2-7; D unresolved. Germline lookup yields CDR1 GTSNPN and CDR2 SVGIG (reference sequence). The CDR3 has 14 residues. Trimming cost V 1 base and J 2 bases, with 12 bases left between them. CDR3 amino acids: CAWSDGRLPYEQYF. The CDR3 DNA reads as TGTGCCTGGAGTGATGGCAGGCTCCCCTACGAGCAGTACTTC.

In its sample, this clone was seen a few times. V is TRBV11-3 and J is TRBJ2-7; 9 bases align to TRBD1. The length of the CDR3 is 14 residues. Germline lookup yields CDR1 SGHNT and CDR2 YENEEA. With 5 bases clipped from V and 5 bases from J, the junction kept 7 bases outside the gene matches. The CDR3 bases are TGTGCCAGCAGCGTAGGGACAGGGAGGCACGAGCAGTACGTC. It encodes CASSVGTGRHEQYV.